This T cell receptor (beta chain) originates from a study of long-term antiretroviral therapy in people with HIV. Study-wide results and limits: Dominant in the repertoire at all time points were clones expanded before ART.

As regards this clone: Its antigen is undetermined.

The assay, immunoSEQ v3.0, was run at survey level. Sequencing was intended to reach about 35,000-55,000 T-cell genomes per sample. Data came from immunoSEQ multiplex PCR; TCRdb stores just in-frame clones and leaves some out. The sample yields 25,000 to 30,000 clones, approximately 79% seen once. From each donor, at least one pre-ART PBMC sample and at least two post-ART PBMC samples were obtained. CDR1 and CDR2 from the germline V gene are MDHEN and SYDVKM. V was trimmed by 6 bases and J by 7 bases, leaving 7 bases between them. This CDR3 spans 10 amino acids. The chain links TRBV28 to TRBJ2-7; D is unresolved. The source of this sequence is a man aged 30-40 years with HIV. This sample comprised unsorted PBMCs, obtained 2.1 years after starting antiretroviral therapy. The CDR3 bases are TGTGCCAGCAGAGTCGGGGAGCAGTACTTC. Protein: CASRVGEQYF.